The 31 T cell receptor beta chains given below trace back to one sample, sequenced in a study of cytomegalovirus exposure and HLA in healthy donors. PCR primers comprised 60 Vbeta and 13 Jbeta primers. The assay was immunoSEQ multiplex PCR, and TCRdb's table has in-frame clones only and misses some. In the table there are about 160,000 clones, roughly four fifths of which are singletons. The sequenced sample consisted of PBMCs. The receptors shown here come from a man aged 60-69 years in good health and CMV-seronegative.

The chain employs TRBV14 and TRBJ2-3, with TRBD1 matching over 7 bases. The CDR3 spans 16 residues. Germline CDR1 is SGHDN and CDR2 is FVKESK. The V gene end was trimmed by 2 bases and the J gene end by 0 bases; junction bases not matched to a gene: 5. CDR3 amino acids: CASSQTGATSTDTQYF. In DNA, the CDR3 is TGTGCCAGCAGCCAAACAGGGGCTACTAGCACAGATACGCAGTATTTT.

The V call is TRBV9, the J call TRBJ1-6; D ambiguous. Germline lookup yields CDR1 SGDLS and CDR2 YYNGEE. The CDR3 is 15 amino acids. The ends were cut back, 4 bases at V and 8 bases at J, with 16 bases in the middle. Here the CDR3 reads CASSPRAAPDSPLHF. As DNA, the CDR3 is TGTGCCAGCAGCCCTCGAGCGGCCCCAGATTCACCCCTCCACTTT.

The chain combines TRBV4-2 with TRBJ2-3, with D hard to call. Per germline, CDR1 LGHNA and CDR2 YNFKEQ. V was cut by 1 base and J by 0 bases, with 5 bases left in between. The CDR3 covers 14 residues. CDR3 amino acids: CASSQATSTDTQYF. The CDR3 region has the DNA TGTGCCAGCAGCCAAGCTACTAGCACAGATACGCAGTATTTT.

This chain links TRBV19 with TRBJ2-5; TRBD1 is a possible D gene (6 bases). The J call may be mistaken, given a closer DNA end match to TRBJ2-7. This CDR3 is 14 amino acids long. Germline CDR1 LNHDA, CDR2 SQIVND (reference sequence). CDR3 sequence reads: CASSIRQDSYEQYF. The CDR3 DNA sequence: TGTGCCAGTAGTATTAGACAGGACTCCTACGAGCAGTACTTC.

The J gene is TRBJ1-3, the V gene TRBV9, with TRBD1 matching over 8 bases. The V gene's germline CDR1 is SGDLS and CDR2 YYNGEE. The CDR3 covers 15 residues. V dropped 1 base and J dropped 3; count of bases not matched to a gene: 3. The CDR3 loop reads CASSVQGAGGNTIYF. The CDR3 DNA sequence: TGTGCCAGCAGCGTACAGGGGGCAGGTGGAAACACCATATATTTT. Full variable domain (missing parts from reference TRBV9 and TRBJ1-3): DSGVTQTPKHLITATGQRVTLRCSPRSGDLSVYWYQQSLDQGLQFLIQYYNGEERAKGNILERFSAQQFPDLHSELNLSSLELGDSALYFCASSVQGAGGNTIYFGEGSWLTVV.

V gene TRBV15 combines with J gene TRBJ2-2, with D possibly matching TRBD2 (6 bases). V was trimmed by 0 bases and J by 14 bases, leaving 19 bases between them. The germline CDR1 and CDR2 sequences are LNHNV and YYDKDF (reference sequence). This CDR3 has 15 residues. In nucleotides, the CDR3 is TGTGCCACCAGCAGAGATCCGGTCATTCCGGGAGAACTGTTTTTT. Protein product: CATSRDPVIPGELFF. Looking up the rest from reference TRBV15 and TRBJ2-2 gives the full variable domain: DAMVIQNPRYQVTQFGKPVTLSCSQTLNHNVMYWYQQKSSQAPKLLFHYYDKDFNNEADTPDNFQSRRPNTSFCFLDIRSPGLGDTAMYLCATSRDPVIPGELFFGEGSRLTVL.

This CDR3 is CASSSTRVGTDTQYF. The CDR3 region has the DNA TGTGCCAGCAGCTCGACTAGAGTCGGCACAGATACGCAGTATTTT. The V and J genes are TRBV7-8 and TRBJ2-3, with a tentative D call TRBD2 (6 bases). CDR3 length: 15 amino acids. V lost 4 bases to trimming and J lost 1 base, with 12 bases between them. Germline values: CDR1 SGHVS, CDR2 FQNEAQ.

A single count supports this clone. This chain links TRBV28 with TRBJ2-1; D not resolved. The V gene's germline CDR1 is MDHEN and CDR2 SYDVKM. The V end was cut by 3 bases, the J end by 8 bases, with 11 bases between. This CDR3 has 13 residues. The CDR3 nucleotides read TGTGCCAGCAGTTTTGTTATCCGGGATGAGCAGTTCTTC. Protein product: CASSFVIRDEQFF. The full variable domain, completed using reference TRBV28 and TRBJ2-1, is DVKVTQSSRYLVKRTGEKVFLECVQDMDHENMFWYRQDPGLGLRLIYFSYDVKMKEKGDIPEGYSVSREKKERFSLILESASTNQTSMYLCASSFVIRDEQFFGPGTRLTVL.

This clone occurred a few times. The J gene is TRBJ2-5, the V gene TRBV7-2; 7 positions agree with TRBD2. With V trimmed by 5 bases and J by 4 bases, 10 bases remained unmatched. CDR3 size: 15 residues. Germline lookup yields CDR1 SGHTA and CDR2 FQGNSA. The CDR3 nucleotides read TGTGCCAGCAGCCGGCTAGCGGCCGTCGTAGAGACCCAGTACTTC. It is translated as CASSRLAAVVETQYF.

The CDR3 region is CASSSGQGFYEQYF. In DNA form, the CDR3 reads TGTGCCAGCAGCTCGGGACAGGGGTTCTACGAGCAGTACTTC. The rearrangement joins TRBV7-2 to TRBJ2-7, with 10 bases matching TRBD1. The CDR3 is made up of 14 amino acids. The germline CDR1 and CDR2 sequences are SGHTA and FQGNSA. V trimming: 4 bases; J trimming: 3 bases; junction bases outside the gene matches: 3. Full variable domain (outside the CDR3, taken from reference TRBV7-2 and TRBJ2-7): GAGVSQSPSNKVTEKGKDVELRCDPISGHTALYWYRQSLGQGLEFLIYFQGNSAPDKSGLPSDRFSAERTGGSVSTLTIQRTQQEDSAVYLCASSSGQGFYEQYFGPGTRLTVT.

V and J are TRBV28 and TRBJ1-5; 7 positions match TRBD1. Germline trimming cut 5 bases from V and 3 bases from J; bases unmatched to any gene: 7. The germline CDR1 and CDR2 sequences are MDHEN and SYDVKM. This CDR3 is 15 amino acids long. CDR3 protein: CASSPIDRDNQPQHF. The CDR3 nucleotides read TGTGCCAGCAGTCCCATAGACAGGGACAATCAGCCCCAGCATTTT.

This chain links TRBV5-1 with TRBJ2-5; 7 bases match TRBD1. Trimming took 4 bases from V and 2 from J; bases not matched to a gene: 5. Germline CDR1 is SGHRS and CDR2 is YFSETQ. This CDR3 comprises 14 residues. The CDR3 protein is CASSRDSQQETQYF. The CDR3 DNA sequence: TGCGCCAGCAGCAGGGACAGCCAACAAGAGACCCAGTACTTC. Using reference TRBV5-1 and TRBJ2-5 for the parts outside the CDR3, the full variable domain is KAGVTQTPRYLIKTRGQQVTLSCSPISGHRSVSWYQQTPGQGLQFLFEYFSETQRNKGNFPGRFSGRQFSNSRSEMNVSTLELGDSALYLCASSRDSQQETQYFGPGTRLLVL.

V gene TRBV5-6 combines with J gene TRBJ2-5, with D possibly being TRBD2 (6 bases). This CDR3 region has 14 residues. Between the trimmed V and J ends, which lost 5 bases and 5 bases, there was a span of 16 bases. CDR1 and CDR2 from the germline V gene are SGHDT and YYEEEE. CDR3 sequence (DNA): TGTGCCAGCAGTGCGACGGGAGTGAGGGAGACCCAGTACTTC. It yields the protein CASSATGVRETQYF.

The gene calls are TRBV10-3 and TRBJ2-2; 10 bases map to TRBD1. Trimming at V came to 0 bases and at J to 2 bases, leaving 6 bases not matched to a gene. Germline CDR1 is ENHRY and CDR2 is SYGVKD. The CDR3 runs to 18 residues. CDR3 in amino acids: CAISESMGQGTNTGELFF. The CDR3 bases are TGTGCCATCAGTGAGTCGATGGGACAGGGGACAAACACCGGGGAGCTGTTTTTT.

The rearrangement uses TRBV28 and TRBJ2-4; D unresolved. This CDR3 spans 15 amino acids. Germline V gene sequence: CDR1 MDHEN, CDR2 SYDVKM. Trimming cost V 8 bases and J 0 bases, with 14 bases left between them. CDR3 amino acids: CASREAVLAKNIQYF. DNA of the CDR3: TGTGCCAGCCGCGAGGCGGTTCTAGCCAAAAACATTCAGTACTTC.

This clone was recorded once. The chain recombines TRBV18 with TRBJ1-4; possibly TRBD1 for D (6 bases). Germline V lookup: CDR1 KGHSH, CDR2 LQKENI. V lost 2 bases and J 3 bases, leaving 16 bases between the germline ends. The CDR3 is made up of 17 amino acids. In DNA form, the CDR3 reads TGTGCCAGCTCACCAACAACTACAGGGAGGGCTAATGAAAAACTGTTTTTT. Its protein is CASSPTTTGRANEKLFF.

V gene TRBV5-1 combines with J gene TRBJ2-7, with D maybe TRBD2 (6 bases). Per the germline V gene, CDR1 is SGHRS and CDR2 is YFSETQ. The V gene lost 3 bases and the J gene lost 8 bases, with 15 bases spanning the gap. The CDR3 totals 13 residues. CDR3 sequence: CASSSTSPWQQYF. The CDR3 DNA reads TGCGCCAGCAGCTCGACTAGTCCCTGGCAGCAGTACTTC.

This chain uses TRBV7-2 with TRBJ2-5; 8 nucleotides align to TRBD1. Germline V lookup: CDR1 SGHTA, CDR2 FQGNSA. The CDR3 has 13 residues. The V and J ends lost 5 bases and 14 bases, in that order; junction bases with no gene match: 13. DNA for the CDR3: TGTGCCAGCAGCATTAGTGGGGGGACAGGCGATTACTTC. It is translated as CASSISGGTGDYF.

This clone appeared a single time. The CDR3 DNA follows: TGTGCCAGCAGCTGGACTAGCGGGGGAGTCCAAGAGACCCAGTACTTC. Protein sequence: CASSWTSGGVQETQYF. The rearrangement uses TRBV5-4 and TRBJ2-5; 13 nucleotides align to TRBD2. Germline lookup yields CDR1 SGHNT and CDR2 YYREEE (reference sequence). The CDR3 has 16 amino acids. The ends lost 3 bases at V and 1 base at J; junction bases unmatched: 3.

The V gene is TRBV5-1, the J gene TRBJ2-7, with D tentatively TRBD1 (5 bases). Germline V lookup: CDR1 SGHRS, CDR2 YFSETQ. This CDR3 region has 13 residues. The V end lost 2 bases, the J end lost 2 bases, and 8 bases lay between the germline ends. CDR3 nucleotides: TGCGCCAGCAGCTTAGGGGTCCCCTACGAGCAGTACTTC. It yields the protein CASSLGVPYEQYF.

This clone was counted between two and nine times. The rearrangement joins TRBV9 to TRBJ2-5; TRBD2 is a possible D gene (7 bases). V lost 4 bases, J lost 5 bases, and 21 bases lay in between. Germline V CDR1 and CDR2: SGDLS, YYNGEE. This CDR3 has 16 residues. As DNA, the CDR3 is TGTGCCAGCAGCTCCCGGGGGGACACTAGCTTTGAGACCCAGTACTTC. This sequence encodes CASSSRGDTSFETQYF.

The chain has TRBV6-6 and TRBJ2-5; TRBD1 aligns across 9 bases. Germline V gene lookup returns CDR1 MNHNY and CDR2 SVGAGI (reference sequence). This CDR3 spans 14 amino acids. Unmatched junction bases numbered 7, after V lost 1 base and J lost 10 bases. CDR3 loop: CASSYYGQGQGQYF. CDR3 in DNA: TGTGCCAGCAGTTACTATGGACAGGGACAGGGCCAGTACTTC.

The V gene is TRBV11-2, the J gene TRBJ2-5; 11 bases are shared with TRBD1. Germline V lookup: CDR1 SGHAT, CDR2 FQNNGV. The V gene end was trimmed by 0 bases and the J gene end by 9 bases; junction bases not matched to a gene: 15. The CDR3 extends over 18 amino acids. As DNA, the CDR3 is TGTGCCAGCAGCTTAGATTTTGGGACAGGGGGTAGAGGGAGGTCCCAGTACTTC. Translation: CASSLDFGTGGRGRSQYF.

This chain connects TRBV5-4 to TRBJ2-7; tentative D call: TRBD1 (5 bases). This CDR3 is built from 11 residues. The V gene's germline CDR1 is SGHNT and CDR2 YYREEE (reference sequence). V was cut by 5 bases and J by 5 bases, with 8 bases left in between. CDR3 loop: CASSRRDEQYF. The CDR3 DNA reads TGTGCCAGCAGTCGCAGGGACGAGCAGTACTTC. The full variable domain, with the rest looked up from reference TRBV5-4 and TRBJ2-7, is ETGVTQSPTHLIKTRGQQVTLRCSSQSGHNTVSWYQQALGQGPQFIFQYYREEENGRGNFPPRFSGLQFPNYSSELNVNALELDDSALYLCASSRRDEQYFGPGTRLTVT.

The rearrangement links TRBV27 to TRBJ2-7; TRBD1 might be the D (5 bases). With 3 bases removed from V and 3 bases from J, the gap between germline ends came to 12 bases. CDR1 and CDR2 from the germline V gene are MNHEY and SMNVEV (reference sequence). CDR3 length: 14 amino acids. The CDR3 sequence is CASSFRGLGYEQYF. CDR3 in DNA: TGTGCCAGCAGTTTTAGGGGCCTGGGCTACGAGCAGTACTTC.

This clone has just a few counts. The chain combines TRBV30 with TRBJ2-5; TRBD2 matches at 8 bases. The tail of the sequence fits TRBJ2-7 better, so the J call may be wrong. Germline V gene data show CDR1 as GTSNPN and CDR2 as SVGIG (reference sequence). The CDR3 sequence is 14 residues long. The CDR3 DNA reads as TGTGCCTGGAGTGCGGGGGGGTGGTCCTACGAGCAGTACTTC. Encoded protein: CAWSAGGWSYEQYF.

This clone appeared once. The chain is built from TRBV7-2 and TRBJ2-1, with a weak D call TRBD1 (5 bases). Trimming left V 1 base short and J 0 bases short, with 10 bases between. The V gene's germline CDR1 is SGHTA and CDR2 FQGNSA. The CDR3 is made up of 16 amino acids. The CDR3, as DNA: TGTGCCAGCAGCTTAGTGGGGCGTAGCTCCTACAATGAGCAGTTCTTC. This codes for CASSLVGRSSYNEQFF. The full variable domain, its missing parts supplied by reference TRBV7-2 and TRBJ2-1, is GAGVSQSPSNKVTEKGKDVELRCDPISGHTALYWYRQSLGQGLEFLIYFQGNSAPDKSGLPSDRFSAERTGGSVSTLTIQRTQQEDSAVYLCASSLVGRSSYNEQFFGPGTRLTVL.

The chain employs TRBV5-1 and TRBJ1-6; 9 bases align to TRBD1. CDR1 and CDR2 from the germline V gene are SGHRS and YFSETQ. Losses at the gene ends were 0 bases for V and 2 bases for J; bases not matched to a gene: 3. This CDR3 spans 17 amino acids. CDR3 sequence: CASSLADRGPYNSPLHF. CDR3 coding DNA: TGCGCCAGCAGCTTGGCGGACAGGGGCCCCTATAATTCACCCCTCCACTTT.

CDR3 region: CASSLYEQSSYNSPLHF. CDR3 nucleotides: TGTGCCAGCAGCTTATACGAACAGAGCTCCTATAATTCACCCCTCCACTTT. The rearrangement uses TRBV7-2 and TRBJ1-6; no clear D gene. CDR1 is SGHTA and CDR2 is FQGNSA in the germline V gene. CDR3 length: 17 amino acids. The germline V and J ends were trimmed by 2 bases and 0 bases, with 11 bases remaining between them. The full variable domain, its missing parts supplied by reference TRBV7-2 and TRBJ1-6, is GAGVSQSPSNKVTEKGKDVELRCDPISGHTALYWYRQSLGQGLEFLIYFQGNSAPDKSGLPSDRFSAERTGGSVSTLTIQRTQQEDSAVYLCASSLYEQSSYNSPLHFGNGTRLTVT.

This chain links TRBV6-6 with TRBJ2-5; a weak D match, TRBD2 (5 bases). CDR1 MNHNY and CDR2 SVGAGI come from the germline V gene (reference sequence). The V and J ends lost 7 bases and 7 bases respectively, with 19 bases between them. The CDR3 totals 14 residues. CDR3 in amino acids: CASTLQRGPGTQYF. The CDR3 DNA reads as TGTGCCAGCACTCTTCAGCGAGGGCCGGGGACCCAGTACTTC.

The chain recombines TRBV28 with TRBJ2-1; 9 bases agree with TRBD1. The germline V gene encodes CDR1 MDHEN and CDR2 SYDVKM. V trimming: 6 bases; J trimming: 7 bases; junction bases outside the gene matches: 4. The CDR3 has 13 residues. CDR3 DNA: TGTGCCAGCAGAGTGACAGGGGGAAATGAGCAGTTCTTC. Its translation is CASRVTGGNEQFF.